This record covers a single TCR beta chain. This sample is part of a study of blood T cell repertoires in COVID-19. Study at large: Samples taken during acute and convalescent COVID-19 were collected in the United States, Italy and Spain. The analysed material was cDNA or gDNA that came from T cells, B-cell-depleted T cells, or PBMCs.

Generated by immunoSEQ multiplex PCR, the TCRdb table keeps only in-frame clones and is missing some. The sample records over 200,000 clones, about 94% being singletons. Seattle cases were enrolled at active infection and followed longitudinally. After removal of 4 bases from V and 9 bases from J, the junction contained 8 bases not matched to a gene. Germline V gene data show CDR1 as KGHDR and CDR2 as SFDVKD. The CDR3 sequence is 14 residues long. The sample was peripheral blood. The TCR originated in a man aged 55 to 69 with COVID-19, enrolled during active disease. The rearrangement links TRBV24-1 to TRBJ1-2, with TRBD1 identical over 9 bases. The CDR3 sequence is CATSEGDRVDRYTF. The CDR3 region has the DNA TGTGCCACCAGTGAGGGGGACAGGGTTGATCGCTACACCTTC.